Sequencing of this T cell receptor beta chain was carried out in a study of identical twins. Of note for this clonotype: Its specificity is not known.

Unmatched junction bases numbered 8, after V lost 3 bases and J lost 4 bases. The CDR3 is 16 residues long. Germline loops: CDR1 SGHRS, CDR2 YFSETQ. Whole-study findings and limits: Clonotypes of the beta chain that were abundant in cord blood carried fewer insertions (memory repertoires showed none).

TCRdb used MiXCR to reprocess the 5' RACE reads, holding one entry per CDR3 protein. The data hold about 300,000 distinct CDR3 sequences, with roughly 12% observed a single time. Only healthy Caucasians were enrolled as donors. These data also formed part of another study, on yellow fever vaccine responses in identical twins. From that second work: Twins reportedly appeared to share part of their vaccine T cell response while keeping part individual.

This sequence was found in a woman between 18 and 29 years old in good health. The gene calls are TRBV5-1 and TRBJ2-1, with 9 bases lining up with TRBD2. Sample: CD8+ T cells sorted from blood. CDR3 region: CASSSWGSGGYNEQFF. The CDR3 nucleotides read TGCGCCAGCAGCTCCTGGGGGAGCGGGGGGTACAATGAGCAGTTCTTC. The whole variable domain, filled in from reference TRBV5-1 and TRBJ2-1, reads KAGVTQTPRYLIKTRGQQVTLSCSPISGHRSVSWYQQTPGQGLQFLFEYFSETQRNKGNFPGRFSGRQFSNSRSEMNVSTLELGDSALYLCASSSWGSGGYNEQFFGPGTRLTVL.